Presented here are 10 T cell receptor beta chains from one specimen sequenced in a study of beta chain features in type 1 diabetes. The antigens of these receptors remain unknown. General study findings and limits: Moderate yet significant TCRB CDR3 shortening was seen in Type 1 diabetes patients in all four CD4+ subsets.

Reverse transcription of all isolated RNA meant that expressed TCRB transcripts were sequenced. TCRdb's table, derived via immunoSEQ multiplex PCR, lists solely in-frame clones and lacks some. Of under 400,000 clones listed, over 10% are singletons. The sample comprised naive CD4+ T cells from blood. These receptors were obtained from a woman aged 18-29 years with type 1 diabetes.

The chain recombines TRBV29-1 with TRBJ2-5, with a weak D call TRBD2 (6 bases). This CDR3 contains 14 residues. V was cut by 6 bases and J by 2 bases, with 16 bases left in between. CDR1 and CDR2 from the germline V gene are SQVTM and ANQGSEA. The CDR3 DNA sequence: TGCAGCGTCCGGGTGGAGGGGTGGCAAGAGACCCAGTACTTC. Its protein product is CSVRVEGWQETQYF.

The chain recombines TRBV6-6 with TRBJ1-2, with 9 positions matching TRBD1. The germline gives CDR1 MNHNY, CDR2 SVGAGI (reference sequence). The CDR3 extends over 13 amino acids. J gave up 8 bases and V 4 bases, and 5 bases lay outside the gene matches. The CDR3 sequence: CASSSRTGEGYTF. In DNA form, the CDR3 reads TGTGCCAGCAGTTCCCGGACAGGGGAAGGCTACACCTTC.

This clone was counted only a few times. The chain couples TRBV9 to TRBJ1-6, with a tentative D call TRBD1 (6 bases). Germline CDR1 and CDR2: SGDLS and YYNGEE. The CDR3 loop spans 13 amino acids. Trimming shortened V by 4 bases and J by 7 bases, and 9 bases separated the two germline ends. CDR3 residues: CASSSTGNSPLHF. CDR3 bases: TGTGCCAGCAGCAGTACAGGGAATTCACCCCTCCACTTT.

The rearrangement links TRBV7-8 to TRBJ1-4; maybe TRBD1 (5 bases). Germline lookup yields CDR1 SGHVS and CDR2 FQNEAQ. The length of the CDR3 is 16 residues. V shed 5 bases and J shed 5 bases, with 18 bases lying between them. CDR3 residues: CASSEKSGRRNEKLFF. The CDR3 DNA reads as TGTGCCAGCAGCGAGAAATCAGGGCGACGAAATGAAAAACTGTTTTTT.

This clone was found a few times. The gene calls are TRBV6-6 and TRBJ1-2; D not resolved. CDR1 and CDR2 (germline): MNHNY, SVGAGI (reference sequence). The CDR3 is 13 residues long. V was trimmed by 2 bases and J by 2 bases, leaving 6 bases between them. The CDR3: CASSYGQNYGYTF. CDR3 bases: TGTGCCAGCAGTTACGGGCAGAACTATGGCTACACCTTC.

In its sample, this clone was seen a few times. The chain uses TRBV5-4 and TRBJ2-2; TRBD1 matches at 7 bases. The CDR3 covers 15 residues. In germline, CDR1 is SGHNT, CDR2 YYREEE (reference sequence). Trimming at V came to 3 bases and at J to 4 bases, leaving 6 bases not matched to a gene. CDR3 amino acids: CASSSFGTATGELFF. The DNA for the CDR3 is TGTGCCAGCAGCTCTTTCGGGACAGCCACCGGGGAGCTGTTTTTT. Drawing the rest from reference TRBV5-4 and TRBJ2-2, the complete variable domain is ETGVTQSPTHLIKTRGQQVTLRCSSQSGHNTVSWYQQALGQGPQFIFQYYREEENGRGNFPPRFSGLQFPNYSSELNVNALELDDSALYLCASSSFGTATGELFFGEGSRLTVL.

This clone was counted a few times. The identical CDR3 is also encoded by other nucleotide sequences in the sample. This sequence joins TRBV29-1 and TRBJ2-7, with 11 bases that match TRBD1. This CDR3 comprises 13 residues. With V trimmed by 7 bases and J by 3 bases, 5 bases remained unmatched. Germline CDR1 SQVTM, CDR2 ANQGSEA. The CDR3 sequence: CSARTGGLYEQYF. CDR3 sequence (DNA): TGCAGCGCCCGGACAGGGGGCCTCTACGAGCAGTACTTC.

This clone has only a few counts. V usage is TRBV29-1 and J usage is TRBJ2-1; 11 bases agree with TRBD2. CDR1 SQVTM and CDR2 ANQGSEA come from the germline V gene. CDR3 length equals 20 residues. The V segment lost 7 bases and the J segment 6 bases; nucleotides outside the gene matches: 26. For the CDR3, the DNA is TGCAGCGCGGGTCTCCTCGCCGGGACTAGCGGTCGACAGGGGCTCAATGAGCAGTTCTTC. It translates to CSAGLLAGTSGRQGLNEQFF.

The chain recombines TRBV14 with TRBJ1-6, with D perhaps matching TRBD1 (6 bases). Trimming shortened V by 1 base and J by 3 bases, and 13 bases separated the two germline ends. The CDR3 sequence is 17 residues long. Germline CDR1 is SGHDN and CDR2 is FVKESK. The CDR3 reads CASSQVGRGIYNSPLHF. CDR3 nucleotides: TGTGCCAGCAGCCAAGTGGGCAGGGGAATCTATAATTCACCCCTCCACTTT.

This chain connects TRBV30 to TRBJ2-3; the D gene is possibly TRBD2 (6 bases). Trimming removed 7 bases from V and 1 base from J, with 15 bases in between. Germline CDR1 is GTSNPN and CDR2 is SVGIG (reference sequence). CDR3 length: 14 amino acids. The CDR3 DNA is TGTGCCTTACCCAGGAGGGGCGGCACAGATACGCAGTATTTT. This sequence encodes CALPRRGGTDTQYF.